The rows below give T cell receptor beta chains drawn from one sample of a study of T cells in Graves' hyperthyroidism and ophthalmopathy. TCRdb fed the multiplex PCR reads into MiXCR, producing one record per CDR3 protein. The table has 550,000 to 650,000 distinct CDR3 sequences, around 15% seen once. The sequencing sample was made of blood. The origin of the receptors is a woman aged 35 to 49 with Graves' hyperthyroidism. CDR3s include the opening cysteine and the closing phenylalanine or tryptophan. Each record gives: CDR3 length, V gene, clone size, J gene, D gene, CDR3 DNA, CDR3 protein. A D gene is named only where the DNA matches it firmly. Not every row has a clone size; where given, it reads once, few, many or a size class.

length: 14; V: TRBV18; size: -; J: TRBJ1-1; D: -; DNA: TGTGCCAGCTCAGGGGAGATCATGAACACTGAAGCTTTCTTT; CDR3: CASSGEIMNTEAFF
length: 14; V: TRBV4-1; size: many; J: TRBJ2-7; D: TRBD2; DNA: TGCGCCAGCAGCCAAGATGGAGCGGGATACGAGCAGTACTTC; CDR3: CASSQDGAGYEQYF
length: 18; V: TRBV6-1; size: -; J: TRBJ2-3; D: TRBD2; DNA: TGTGCCAGCAGTGGCGCCGGGACTAGCGGGAGCAGCACAGATACGCAGTATTTT; CDR3: CASSGAGTSGSSTDTQYF
length: 15; V: TRBV5-1; size: few; J: TRBJ2-7; D: TRBD1; DNA: TGCGCCAGCACCCAACTTTGGACAGGGGGGGGCGAGCAGTACTTC; CDR3: CASTQLWTGGGEQYF
length: 16; V: TRBV12-3/TRBV12-4; size: many; J: TRBJ1-4; D: TRBD1; DNA: TGTGCCAGCAGTCCCAATCCGGGACAGGGGAGTGAAAAACTGTTTTTT; CDR3: CASSPNPGQGSEKLFF
length: 14; V: TRBV10-3; size: -; J: TRBJ2-7; D: TRBD1; DNA: TGTGCCATCAGTGGGGACAGGGAATCCTACGAGCAGTACTTC; CDR3: CAISGDRESYEQYF
length: 14; V: TRBV20-1; size: -; J: TRBJ2-7; D: TRBD2; DNA: TGCAGTGCTAGAGAGAGACTAGCGGGAGGCGAGCAGTACTTC; CDR3: CSARERLAGGEQYF
length: 13; V: TRBV20-1; size: many; J: TRBJ1-2; D: -; DNA: TGCAGTGCTAGTCCACGGGCAGGCTATGGCTACACCTTC; CDR3: CSASPRAGYGYTF
length: 16; V: TRBV3-1; size: -; J: TRBJ2-7; D: TRBD2; DNA: TGTGCCAGCAGCCACCCCTCGCCACTAGCGGGAGTCGAGCAGTACTTC; CDR3: CASSHPSPLAGVEQYF
length: 14; V: TRBV20-1; size: many; J: TRBJ2-5; D: TRBD2; DNA: TGCAGTGCTGGAGTAGCGGGAAGGTGGGAGACCCAGTACTTC; CDR3: CSAGVAGRWETQYF
length: 14; V: TRBV30; size: many; J: TRBJ1-6; D: -; DNA: TGTGCCTGGAAATGGCCCAGGGTGAATTCACCCCTCCACTTT; CDR3: CAWKWPRVNSPLHF
length: 12; V: TRBV7-6; size: -; J: TRBJ2-1; D: -; DNA: TGTGCCAGCAGCCTAGGGGGTTGGGAGCAGTTCTTC; CDR3: CASSLGGWEQFF
length: 14; V: TRBV10-3; size: many; J: TRBJ1-1; D: -; DNA: TGTGCCATCAGTGGGGGCGGAAGGGATACTGAAGCTTTCTTT; CDR3: CAISGGGRDTEAFF
length: 15; V: TRBV6-1; size: -; J: TRBJ2-5; D: TRBD2; DNA: TGTGCCAGCAGGGGACTAGCGGGAGGTAAAGAGACCCAGTACTTC; CDR3: CASRGLAGGKETQYF
length: 16; V: TRBV27; size: many; J: TRBJ2-7; D: -; DNA: TGTGCCAGCAGTTTAAAGGGGAAGGGGTATACCTACGAGCAGTACTTC; CDR3: CASSLKGKGYTYEQYF
length: 17; V: TRBV20-1; size: -; J: TRBJ1-5; D: TRBD1; DNA: TGCAGTGCTGGCCGGGACAGCAATATTTATAGCAATCAGCCCCAGCATTTT; CDR3: CSAGRDSNIYSNQPQHF
length: 15; V: TRBV28; size: many; J: TRBJ1-5; D: -; DNA: TGTGCCAGCAGTTTGCAGCACAGAGTAAATCAGCCCCAGCATTTT; CDR3: CASSLQHRVNQPQHF
length: 12; V: TRBV20-1; size: many; J: TRBJ1-2; D: -; DNA: TGCAGTGCTAGGGGGGGGCTAGATGGCTACACCTTC; CDR3: CSARGGLDGYTF
length: 12; V: TRBV20-1; size: many; J: TRBJ2-5; D: -; DNA: TGCAGTGCTAGTCGCGTACAGGAGACCCAGTACTTC; CDR3: CSASRVQETQYF
length: 13; V: TRBV6-1; size: -; J: TRBJ2-7; D: TRBD1; DNA: TGTGCCAGCAGTTCAGACAGGGTTCTCGAGCAGTACTTC; CDR3: CASSSDRVLEQYF
length: 18; V: TRBV6-2/TRBV6-3; size: few; J: TRBJ2-3; D: TRBD2; DNA: TGTGCCAGCAGGATCTCGAGGGCCGAGCGGGAGCTGCCAGATACGCAGTATTTT; CDR3: CASRISRAERELPDTQYF
length: 13; V: TRBV27; size: -; J: TRBJ2-2; D: -; DNA: TGTGCCAGCACCTCCCATTACATGGGGGAGCTGTTTTTT; CDR3: CASTSHYMGELFF
length: 14; V: TRBV7-2; size: many; J: TRBJ2-1; D: TRBD1; DNA: TGTGCCAGCAGCTTGCCTGGGACAGGGGATGAGCAGTTCTTC; CDR3: CASSLPGTGDEQFF
length: 13; V: TRBV29-1; size: few; J: TRBJ2-7; D: -; DNA: TGCAGCGTTGAGGGGGCGGGAGCAGCCGAGCAGTACTTC; CDR3: CSVEGAGAAEQYF
length: 14; V: TRBV20-1; size: many; J: TRBJ1-2; D: -; DNA: TGCAGTGCTAGACCCGGGGCGGCTAACTATGGCTACACCTTC; CDR3: CSARPGAANYGYTF
length: 13; V: TRBV20-1; size: -; J: TRBJ1-1; D: -; DNA: TGCAGTGCTAGAGTACAGTTGAACACTGAAGCTTTCTTT; CDR3: CSARVQLNTEAFF
length: 13; V: TRBV6-1; size: -; J: TRBJ1-4; D: -; DNA: TGTGCCAGCAAGGGAGCACCTAGTGAAAAACTGTTTTTT; CDR3: CASKGAPSEKLFF